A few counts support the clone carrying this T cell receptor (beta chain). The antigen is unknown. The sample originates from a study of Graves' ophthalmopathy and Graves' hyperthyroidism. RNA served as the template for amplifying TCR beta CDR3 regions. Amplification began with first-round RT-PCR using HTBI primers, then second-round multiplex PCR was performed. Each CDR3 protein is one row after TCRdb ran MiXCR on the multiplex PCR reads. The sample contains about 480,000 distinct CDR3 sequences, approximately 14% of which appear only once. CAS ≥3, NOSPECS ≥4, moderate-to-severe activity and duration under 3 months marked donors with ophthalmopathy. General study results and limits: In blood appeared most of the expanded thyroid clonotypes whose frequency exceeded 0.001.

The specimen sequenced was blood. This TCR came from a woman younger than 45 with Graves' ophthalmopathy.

CDR3 residues: CASSFTGSVGELFF. The CDR3 bases are TGCGCCAGCAGCTTCACAGGGTCTGTGGGGGAGCTGTTTTTT. The chain is built from TRBV5-1 and TRBJ2-2, with a tentative D call TRBD1 (6 bases). Germline V gene data show CDR1 as SGHRS and CDR2 as YFSETQ. This CDR3 region has 14 residues. The V end was cut by 2 bases, the J end by 8 bases, with 13 bases between.